This is a list of T cell receptor beta chains from one sample in a study of blood T cells in healthy people across ages. MiXCR, run by TCRdb on the 5' RACE reads, gives a single entry per CDR3 protein. This sample has about 640,000 distinct CDR3 sequences, with under 70% found just once. The specimen was blood. All receptors come from a man in his sixties in good health. CDR3s include the opening cysteine and the closing phenylalanine or tryptophan. A D gene is named only where the DNA matches it firmly. Only some rows state a clone size, as once, few, many or a class for expanded clones.

j_call d_call v_call clone_size cdr3_nt cdr3_aa
TRBJ2-1 - TRBV12-3/TRBV12-4 - TGTGCCAGCAGTTCAGCGTTCTTC CASSSAFF
TRBJ2-7 TRBD2 TRBV6-1 - TGTGCCAGCAGTGTAACTAGCGGGGGAGTCTACGAGCAGTACTTC CASSVTSGGVYEQYF
TRBJ2-5 - TRBV10-2 - TGCGCCAGCAGCTCTACCACACCGGAGACCCAGTACTTC CASSSTTPETQYF
TRBJ2-7 - TRBV18 few TGTGCCAGCCTCGTGGGGGGTGGAGACGAGCAGTACTTC CASLVGGGDEQYF
TRBJ1-5 TRBD1 TRBV7-2 few TGTGCCAGCAGCTTAGTTGGAGGGGGCCATAGCAATCAGCCCCAGCATTTT CASSLVGGGHSNQPQHF
TRBJ2-7 - TRBV10-2 - TGCGCCAGCAGCCCCGAGGGGGGGCTCCTTGTCGAGCAGTACTTC CASSPEGGLLVEQYF
TRBJ2-7 - TRBV2 - TGTGCCAGCAGTGATGGTACTACCTACGAGCAGTACTTC CASSDGTTYEQYF
TRBJ2-5 TRBD2 TRBV27 - TGTGCCAGCAGTTTTGGGGGGGAGTGGTTTGAGACCCAGTACTTC CASSFGGEWFETQYF
TRBJ2-5 - TRBV7-9 - TGTGCCAGCAGCGGTAGCCCTAGTCAGGGACAAGAGACCCAGTACTTC CASSGSPSQGQETQYF
TRBJ1-2 - TRBV5-5 once TGTGCCAGCAGCTTGGTTCCCCCAGCGGGGGGCAAGAGCTATGGCTACACCTTC CASSLVPPAGGKSYGYTF
TRBJ2-5 - TRBV10-3 - TGTGCCATCAGCCGAACCCAGGCTAGCGACCAAGAGACCCAGTACTTC CAISRTQASDQETQYF
TRBJ1-5 - TRBV10-3 - TGTGCCATCAGGGGGGACGAGGGTAGCAATCAGCCCCAGCATTTT CAIRGDEGSNQPQHF
TRBJ1-5 - TRBV12-3/TRBV12-4 few TGTGCCAGCAGTTTAGAGGGGGGCCTCAATCAGCCCCAGCATTTT CASSLEGGLNQPQHF
TRBJ2-1 - TRBV5-1 - TGCGCCAGCAGCGAGCAGGACTACAATGAGCAGTTCTTC CASSEQDYNEQFF
TRBJ1-2 TRBD1 TRBV10-3 - TGTGCCATCAGTGATCTCCCACAGGGGTCCCACTATGGCTACACCTTC CAISDLPQGSHYGYTF
TRBJ2-3 - TRBV29-1 - TGCAGCGTGAGCCCGACCGGGGGCGGTACAGATACGCAGTATTTT CSVSPTGGGTDTQYF
TRBJ2-6 - TRBV6-5 - TGTGCCAGCCACCCCAGGGTACACTCTGGGGCCAACGTCCTGACTTTC CASHPRVHSGANVLTF
TRBJ2-5 TRBD2 TRBV6-5 few TGTGCCAGCAGCCAGGGACTAGCGGTGGAGACCCAGTACTTC CASSQGLAVETQYF
TRBJ2-6 - TRBV21-1 - TGTGCCAGCAGTCCGGGGGACAGTTGGTCTGGGGCCAACGTCCTGACTTTC CASSPGDSWSGANVLTF
TRBJ2-5 - TRBV7-9 - TGTGCCAGCAACCGGGGGCCGGAGACCCAGTACTTC CASNRGPETQYF
TRBJ2-7 - TRBV27 - TGTGCCAGCAGTTTAAGGGCCACCGCCTACGAGCAGTACTTC CASSLRATAYEQYF
TRBJ2-3 TRBD1 TRBV6-5 - TGTGCCAGCAGTTACTCACGCCCGACAGGGGGGGATACGCAGTATTTT CASSYSRPTGGDTQYF
TRBJ1-1 - TRBV28 once TGTGCCAGCATTCCGACTTACACGAACGAAGCTTTCTTT CASIPTYTNEAFF
TRBJ2-5 - TRBV20-1 - TGCAGTGCTTTGGTTGGCGGGGACGAGACCCAGTACTTC CSALVGGDETQYF
TRBJ2-5 - TRBV6-5 - TGTGCCAGCAGCCCGACACTTATGTACCAAGAGACCCAGTACTTC CASSPTLMYQETQYF
TRBJ1-4 - TRBV15 - TGTGCCACCAGCCCCCGACCGCTTGCAACTAATGAAAAACTGTTTTTT CATSPRPLATNEKLFF
TRBJ1-6 - TRBV20-1 - TGCAGTGCTAGAGAGAGTCGGGGCCTTAATTCACCCCTCCACTTT CSARESRGLNSPLHF
TRBJ2-1 - TRBV21-1 - TGTGCCAGCAGCAAAGGGGGGAAAAAAAGCTCCTACAATGAGCAGTTCTTC CASSKGGKKSSYNEQFF
TRBJ1-4 - TRBV12-3/TRBV12-4 few TGTGCCAGCAGTTCAGGGGTGGCAACTAATGAAAAACTGTTTTTT CASSSGVATNEKLFF
TRBJ1-2 - TRBV4-1 few TGCGCCAGCAGCCAACCTACACGGGGATGGGCCTATGGCTACACCTTC CASSQPTRGWAYGYTF
TRBJ1-2 - TRBV3-1 - TGTGCCAGCAGGGGGGACGGATCCTATGGCTACACCTTC CASRGDGSYGYTF
TRBJ2-2 - TRBV11-2 few TGTGCCAGCAGCCCACAGACTAGGACCGGGGAGCTGTTTTTT CASSPQTRTGELFF